Sequencing of this T cell receptor (beta chain) was carried out in a study of blood T cell repertoires in COVID-19. Study in general: Acute and convalescent COVID-19 samples came from the United States, Italy and Spain.

Original methodology: Reference gene primer amplification in the assay estimated nucleated cell counts. Profiled with immunoSEQ multiplex PCR; TCRdb holds only in-frame clones, not every one. That table furnishes V, J and clone size, whereas the DNA furnished D and trimming. The sample lists around 250,000 clones, about nine tenths occurring once. Germline assignment: CDR1 GTSNPN and CDR2 SVGIG (reference sequence). V was trimmed by 4 bases and J by 7 bases, leaving 25 bases between them. This CDR3 is 16 amino acids long. The sample comprised PBMCs or T cells enriched from blood (not recorded which). The V and J genes are TRBV30 and TRBJ1-2; the D gene is possibly TRBD1 (5 bases). The TCR originated in a human donor in a cohort exposed to, infected with or recovered from COVID-19 (not recorded which). The donor label of this sample is uncertain. CDR3 nucleotides: TGTGCCTGGATACCCCACCGGGACTCATACCGGGGTGGCTACACCTTC. Protein: CAWIPHRDSYRGGYTF.